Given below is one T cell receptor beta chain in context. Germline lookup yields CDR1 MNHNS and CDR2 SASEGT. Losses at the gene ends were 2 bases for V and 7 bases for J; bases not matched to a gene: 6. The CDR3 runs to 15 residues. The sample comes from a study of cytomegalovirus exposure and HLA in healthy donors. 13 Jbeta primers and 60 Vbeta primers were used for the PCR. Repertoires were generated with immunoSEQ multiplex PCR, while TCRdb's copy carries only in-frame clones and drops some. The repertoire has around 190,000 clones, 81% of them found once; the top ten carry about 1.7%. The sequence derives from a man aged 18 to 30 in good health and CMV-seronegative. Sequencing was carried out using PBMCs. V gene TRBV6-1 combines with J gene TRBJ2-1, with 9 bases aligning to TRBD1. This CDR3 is CASSEPDRGTNEQFF. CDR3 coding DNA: TGTGCCAGCAGTGAACCGGACAGGGGAACTAATGAGCAGTTCTTC.